A selection of T cell receptor beta chains follows, all from one sample in a study of CD8+CD57+ T cells in acquired aplastic anemia. In TCRdb, the reads were re-called with MiXCR into one record per CDR3 protein. This sample has 200,000 to 300,000 distinct CDR3 sequences, with 40% to 50% found just once. Sequencing was done on a sample of sorted CD4+, CD8+, or CD8+CD57+ T cells (not recorded which) from PBMCs. These receptors were taken from a human donor with aplastic anemia. CDR3s include the opening cysteine and the closing phenylalanine or tryptophan. A D gene is named only where the DNA matches it firmly. For some rows the clone size is stated as once, few or many, or as a class when expanded; others skip it.

>TRBJ2-7|many|.|TRBV9
TGTGCCAGCAGCGTAGACGGATTCTCCTACGAGCAGTACTTC
CASSVDGFSYEQYF
>TRBJ2-7|.|TRBD2|TRBV7-9
TGTGCCAGCAGCCCTCATACGGGACTAGCGGGGGACTCCTACGAGCAGTACTTC
CASSPHTGLAGDSYEQYF
>TRBJ1-5|many|TRBD1|TRBV7-8
TGTGCCAGCAGCTTAGATGGCCACAGGGGGTCGGGTCAGCCCCAGCATTTT
CASSLDGHRGSGQPQHF
>TRBJ1-2|once|.|TRBV6-1
TGTGCCAGCAGTCCCTACCCAGACAGGACACACTATGGCTACACCTTC
CASSPYPDRTHYGYTF
>TRBJ2-1|few|TRBD1|TRBV7-2
TGTGCCAGCAGCTGGACAGGGGGTAGCAATGAGCAGTTCTTC
CASSWTGGSNEQFF
>TRBJ1-5|many|.|TRBV4-2
TGTGCCAGCAGCCTCATCAGGGTTTTTTATCAGCCCCAGCATTTT
CASSLIRVFYQPQHF
>TRBJ2-7|many|.|TRBV6-6
TGTGCCAGCAGTTACGCGGACAGCTCCTACGAGCAGTACTTC
CASSYADSSYEQYF
>TRBJ2-7|many|.|TRBV25-1
TGTGCCAGCAGTGACGGCGTCGGAAGCTACGAGCAGTACTTC
CASSDGVGSYEQYF
>TRBJ1-1|many|.|TRBV2
TGTGCCGGGGTGGGGGCGAACACTGAAGCTTTCTTT
CAGVGANTEAFF
>TRBJ2-3|many|.|TRBV5-1
TGCGCCAGCAGCTTAAGGGAGCAGAGCACAGATACGCAGTATTTT
CASSLREQSTDTQYF
>TRBJ2-3|.|.|TRBV15
TGTGCCACCAGCAGCCTACAGGTGATGAGTACAGATACGCAGTATTTT
CATSSLQVMSTDTQYF
>TRBJ2-2|.|.|TRBV7-8
TGTGCCAGCAGCTTAGAGTTGGGGGCGAACACCGGGGAGCTGTTTTTT
CASSLELGANTGELFF
>TRBJ2-7|.|.|TRBV27
TGTGCCAGCAGCATAGGGTCAACTTACGAGCAGTACTTC
CASSIGSTYEQYF
>TRBJ2-3|many|.|TRBV5-1
TGCGCCAGCAGCTTGGCTGATAAGCGCGCGCAGTATTTT
CASSLADKRAQYF
>TRBJ2-7|few|TRBD2|TRBV6-6
TGTGCCAGCAGTTTTACCCTACTAGCGGGAGGTTACGAGCAGTACTTC
CASSFTLLAGGYEQYF
>TRBJ1-1|many|TRBD1|TRBV2
TGTGCCAGGGGACAGGGGTTTAACACTGAAGCTTTCTTT
CARGQGFNTEAFF
>TRBJ2-7|many|TRBD1|TRBV9
TGTGCCAGCAGCGTAGAGGGACAGGCCTACGAGCAGTACTTC
CASSVEGQAYEQYF
>TRBJ1-6|many|.|TRBV19
TGTGCCAGTAGTCCGTCGGTCAATTCACCCCTCCACTTT
CASSPSVNSPLHF
>TRBJ2-1|.|.|TRBV7-6
TGTGCCAGCAGCCCCCAGTCCAGTTGGGATGAGCAGTTCTTC
CASSPQSSWDEQFF
>TRBJ2-3|many|.|TRBV7-9
TGTGCCAGCAGCGCCCAGGGTTGGGGGTCAGATACGCAGTATTTT
CASSAQGWGSDTQYF
>TRBJ1-2|.|.|TRBV5-4
TGTGCCAGCAGCTTGGAGCGGGGTGGTTTTTACTATGGCTACACCTTC
CASSLERGGFYYGYTF
>TRBJ1-5|.|.|TRBV15
TGTGCCACCAGCAGAGATCGGGCGGGGGACAATCAGCCCCAGCATTTT
CATSRDRAGDNQPQHF
>TRBJ1-1|.|.|TRBV20-1
TGCAGTGCTAGAGATAGACGGAAGAACACTGAAGCTTTCTTT
CSARDRRKNTEAFF
>TRBJ2-5|.|.|TRBV2
TGTGCCAGCACTTCCAGGACACAAGAGACCCAGTACTTC
CASTSRTQETQYF
>TRBJ2-1|many|TRBD2|TRBV6-1
TGTGCCAGCGGGTGGCGGGAGCAAGTTGAGCAGTTCTTC
CASGWREQVEQFF
>TRBJ1-1|.|.|TRBV30
TGTGCCTGGAGTACCCCTGCGGGGGCGAACACTGAAGCTTTCTTT
CAWSTPAGANTEAFF
>TRBJ2-3|many|TRBD2|TRBV4-2
TGTGCCAGCAGCCAAGAGCGGGGGGAGGTAGATACGCAGTATTTT
CASSQERGEVDTQYF
>TRBJ2-7|.|TRBD2|TRBV10-3
TGTGCCTCCCGGGGGGACCTCACCTACGAGCAGTACTTC
CASRGDLTYEQYF
>TRBJ2-7|.|.|TRBV12-3/TRBV12-4
TGTGCCAGCAGTCCAGGGCCAAGTTCGGAGCAGTACTTC
CASSPGPSSEQYF
>TRBJ1-2|many|.|TRBV6-1
TGTGCCAGCAGTGAAGGACTAGACCGCAACTATGGCTACACCTTC
CASSEGLDRNYGYTF
>TRBJ2-7|.|TRBD2|TRBV7-2
TGTGCCAGCAGCGGCGGGAGGGGTTACGAGCAGTACTTC
CASSGGRGYEQYF
>TRBJ2-1|few|.|TRBV27
TGTGCCAGCGTTGCCCGACCTTACAATGAGCAGTTCTTC
CASVARPYNEQFF
>TRBJ2-1|few|TRBD2|TRBV4-3
TGCGCCAGCAGCCGCACAGTAGCGGGGGGGCCGGATGAGCAGTTCTTC
CASSRTVAGGPDEQFF
>TRBJ2-2|many|TRBD2|TRBV7-2
TGTGCCAGCAGAGCTAGCGGGACGAACACCGGGGAGCTGTTTTTT
CASRASGTNTGELFF
>TRBJ1-4|many|.|TRBV7-9
TGTGCCAGCACCAACACCCAGACCCCTAATGAAAAACTGTTTTTT
CASTNTQTPNEKLFF
>TRBJ2-7|.|TRBD2|TRBV7-2
TGTGCCAGCAGCCCCAGCGGGGGGACCGAGCAGTACTTC
CASSPSGGTEQYF
>TRBJ1-1|.|.|TRBV12-3/TRBV12-4
TGTGCCAGCAGTTCTGCGGGGGGAGGCACTGAAGCTTTCTTT
CASSSAGGGTEAFF
>TRBJ2-3|.|.|TRBV9
TGTGCCAGCAGCTGCACCGGAGGAGCGGGTGCTGCAGATACGCAGTATTTT
CASSCTGGAGAADTQYF
>TRBJ2-7|few|.|TRBV30
TGTGCCTGGAGTGATGGGTCCTACGAGCAGTACTTC
CAWSDGSYEQYF
>TRBJ2-3|many|TRBD2|TRBV7-2
TGTGCCAGCAGCTTTCGGAGTAGCGGGTTCGCAGATACGCAGTATTTT
CASSFRSSGFADTQYF
>TRBJ1-1|few|.|TRBV29-1
TGCAGCTCTGGGGGTATGAACACTGAAGCTTTCTTT
CSSGGMNTEAFF
>TRBJ2-1|.|.|TRBV3-1
TGTGCCAGCAGCTTAACGTCCCAGAAATACAATGAGCAGTTCTTC
CASSLTSQKYNEQFF
>TRBJ1-1|many|TRBD1|TRBV7-6
TGTGCCAGCAGCTTGTCTCCCAGAGGGGGCGTTGCGGACACTGAAGCTTTCTTT
CASSLSPRGGVADTEAFF
>TRBJ1-1|.|.|TRBV9
TGTGCCAGCAGCGTAGGTCCGGGGGGGACAATGAACACTGAAGCTTTCTTT
CASSVGPGGTMNTEAFF
>TRBJ2-7|few|.|TRBV6-4
TGTGCCAGCAGGACTCGGACGAGAGTCGGCGAGCAGTACTTC
CASRTRTRVGEQYF
>TRBJ2-5|.|.|TRBV29-1
TGCAGCGTTGAAGGGCCCCAAGGTGCGACCCAGTACTTC
CSVEGPQGATQYF
>TRBJ2-1|many|TRBD1|TRBV20-1
TGCAGTGCTAGAGCCCCGGACAGGGACTACAATGAGCAGTTCTTC
CSARAPDRDYNEQFF
>TRBJ1-2|many|.|TRBV7-6
TGTGCCAGCAGCTACGTAGTTCGCCACCACCTTAACTATGGCTACACCTTC
CASSYVVRHHLNYGYTF
>TRBJ1-2|.|.|TRBV12-3/TRBV12-4
TGTGCCAGCAGTCTCACAGGTCTTTATGGCTACACCTTC
CASSLTGLYGYTF
>TRBJ1-2|.|TRBD1|TRBV24-1
TGTGCCACCAGTGATTTCGGGACAGGGGGCGCATATGGCTACACCTTC
CATSDFGTGGAYGYTF
>TRBJ1-5|.|TRBD1|TRBV24-1
TGTGCCACCAGTGATCCCGGGACAGAGTATCATCAGCCCCAGCATTTT
CATSDPGTEYHQPQHF
>TRBJ1-2|many|.|TRBV7-6
TGTGCCAGCAGCTTAGGACAGAGCTATGGCTACACCTTC
CASSLGQSYGYTF
>TRBJ1-6|many|.|TRBV4-3
TGCGCCAGCAGCCAAGACTATGGGAGCTATAATTCACCCCTCCACTTT
CASSQDYGSYNSPLHF
>TRBJ1-1|.|TRBD1|TRBV29-1
TGCAGCCCCACAGGGGAAGGAACTGAAGCTTTCTTT
CSPTGEGTEAFF
>TRBJ2-7|.|.|TRBV25-1
TGTGCCAGCAGCTTGTCAGACAGCGCCTACGAGCAGTACTTC
CASSLSDSAYEQYF
>TRBJ1-1|many|.|TRBV5-1
TGCGCCAGCAGCTTGGAGGGGCAGGATGAAGCTTTCTTT
CASSLEGQDEAFF
>TRBJ2-7|many|.|TRBV7-2
TGTGCCAGCAGCTTAGCTCGCTACGAGCAGTACTTC
CASSLARYEQYF
>TRBJ1-6|many|.|TRBV20-1
TGCAGTGCTAAGCAGGGGCGGGCCTATAATTCACCCCTCCACTTT
CSAKQGRAYNSPLHF
>TRBJ2-1|many|TRBD2|TRBV20-1
TGCAGTGCTAGAGATTTCGGGGGGGGGGAGTACAATGAGCAGTTCTTC
CSARDFGGGEYNEQFF